The 29 T cell receptor beta chains listed next were all sequenced from one sample in a study of T cell responses to AZD1222 COVID-19 vaccine. TCRdb's copy holds only in-frame clones and misses some; the assay was immunoSEQ multiplex PCR. Altogether approximately 150,000 clones are present, roughly 88% being singletons, with the ten largest covering 1.5% to 2%. This sample comprised peripheral blood, obtained 28 days after the second AZD1222 dose. Receptors were obtained from an adult who received the AZD1222 COVID-19 vaccine.

The CDR3 reads CASRNNYEQYF. The CDR3 nucleotides read TGTGCCAGCAGGAATAACTACGAGCAGTACTTC. V is TRBV6-5 and J is TRBJ2-7; D gene ambiguous. The germline V and J ends were trimmed by 6 bases and 3 bases, with 6 bases remaining between them. The germline V gene has CDR1 MNHEY and CDR2 SVGAGI. The CDR3 extends over 11 amino acids.

The chain combines TRBV5-1 with TRBJ1-2, with TRBD1 matching 12 bases. With V trimmed by 1 base and J by 6 bases, 10 bases remained unmatched. Per the germline V gene, CDR1 is SGHRS and CDR2 is YFSETQ. This CDR3 contains 17 residues. The CDR3 loop is CASSLSGTGGAGDGYTF. The DNA for the CDR3 is TGCGCCAGCAGCTTGTCCGGGACAGGGGGCGCGGGGGATGGCTACACCTTC.

This chain links TRBV5-1 with TRBJ1-1; the D is unclear. Per germline, CDR1 SGHRS and CDR2 YFSETQ. The CDR3 totals 14 residues. V lost 1 base and J lost 4, with 11 bases in between. The CDR3 DNA follows: TGCGCCAGCAGCTTGCGCCCGTTTATCACTGAAGCTTTCTTT. It encodes CASSLRPFITEAFF. Full variable domain (outside the CDR3, taken from reference TRBV5-1 and TRBJ1-1): KAGVTQTPRYLIKTRGQQVTLSCSPISGHRSVSWYQQTPGQGLQFLFEYFSETQRNKGNFPGRFSGRQFSNSRSEMNVSTLELGDSALYLCASSLRPFITEAFFGQGTRLTVV.

The V call is TRBV13, the J call TRBJ1-4, with D possibly matching TRBD1 (6 bases). The V end was cut by 5 bases, the J end by 3 bases, with 10 bases between. The CDR3 covers 14 residues. The V gene's germline CDR1 is PRHDT and CDR2 FYEKMQ (reference sequence). This chain's CDR3 is CASSQQGSNEKLFF. The DNA for the CDR3 is TGTGCCAGCAGCCAACAGGGATCTAATGAAAAACTGTTTTTT.

The chain has TRBV28 and TRBJ1-2; D perhaps matches TRBD1 (5 bases). This CDR3 region has 14 residues. CDR1 and CDR2 from the germline V gene are MDHEN and SYDVKM. V was pared by 6 bases and J by 2 bases, with 13 bases between. The CDR3 reads CASRLSDRNYGYTF. The DNA for the CDR3 is TGTGCCAGCAGACTATCTGACAGAAACTATGGCTACACCTTC.

This clone was counted a single time. V is TRBV4-2 and J is TRBJ2-3, with TRBD2 matching 11 bases. This CDR3 comprises 21 residues. Unmatched junction bases numbered 18, after V lost 4 bases and J lost 0 bases. CDR1 is LGHNA and CDR2 is YNFKEQ in the germline V gene. CDR3 in amino acids: CASSPMGGTSGLRDSTDTQYF. For the CDR3, the DNA is TGTGCCAGCAGCCCCATGGGAGGGACTAGCGGCCTGCGGGATAGCACAGATACGCAGTATTTT.

V is TRBV7-2 and J is TRBJ2-3; weak D call: TRBD1 (6 bases). V was clipped by 1 base and J by 6 bases, with 14 bases between them. CDR3 length equals 15 residues. Germline CDR1 and CDR2: SGHTA and FQGNSA. The CDR3: CASSLEGQGSDTQYF. For the CDR3, the DNA is TGTGCCAGCAGCTTAGAGGGACAAGGCTCGGATACGCAGTATTTT.

The chain combines TRBV28 with TRBJ1-2; D remains ambiguous. This CDR3 is 11 amino acids long. Trimming removed 6 bases from V and 8 bases from J, with 10 bases in between. From germline, CDR1 is MDHEN and CDR2 SYDVKM. The CDR3 region has the DNA TGTGCCAGCAGGGTGCCCGGGGGCTACACCTTC. It is translated as CASRVPGGYTF.

The gene calls are TRBV7-8 and TRBJ2-1; D may be TRBD2 (5 bases). Trimming cost V 8 bases and J 7 bases, with 15 bases left between them. The CDR3 covers 13 residues. Germline CDR1 is SGHVS and CDR2 is FQNEAQ. CDR3 loop: CASLSIRGNEQFF. CDR3 DNA sequence: TGTGCCAGCCTATCAATCCGGGGTAATGAGCAGTTCTTC.

V is TRBV14 and J is TRBJ1-1; 9 nucleotides align to TRBD1. The CDR3 length is 17 residues. Germline CDR1 and CDR2: SGHDN and FVKESK. The J segment lost 1 base and the V segment lost 2 bases, leaving 8 bases of the junction unmatched. This CDR3 reads CASSQLPTGQGNTEAFF. Here the CDR3 DNA reads TGTGCCAGCAGCCAATTGCCGACGGGACAGGGGAACACTGAAGCTTTCTTT.

This chain connects TRBV11-3 to TRBJ1-1; TRBD1 agrees at 8 bases. Germline CDR1 SGHNT, CDR2 YENEEA. J gave up 4 bases and V 5 bases, and 3 bases lay outside the gene matches. The length of the CDR3 is 13 residues. The chain's CDR3 is CASSRGTGTEAFF. The CDR3 nucleotides are TGTGCCAGCAGCCGCGGGACAGGCACTGAAGCTTTCTTT.

The J gene is TRBJ1-5, the V gene TRBV6-5; weak D call: TRBD1 (6 bases). The length of the CDR3 is 15 residues. Trimming shortened V by 3 bases and J by 4 bases, and 13 bases separated the two germline ends. Germline V gives CDR1 MNHEY, CDR2 SVGAGI. CDR3 sequence: CASSYFPGENQPQHF. CDR3 sequence (DNA): TGTGCCAGCAGTTATTTTCCAGGGGAAAATCAGCCCCAGCATTTT.

This chain joins TRBV2 and TRBJ1-1; TRBD1 is a possible D gene (5 bases). The CDR3 consists of 15 residues. Germline CDR1 SNHLY, CDR2 FYNNEI. V was shortened by 8 bases and J by 6 bases, with 22 bases between the two germline ends. CDR3 DNA: TGTGCCAGCTCGAGTTCGGGGGTGGGTAGTTCTGAAGCTTTCTTT. It is translated as CASSSSGVGSSEAFF.

As to this clone: A read error may account for a junction end that differs from germline. The chain uses TRBV6-6 and TRBJ1-5, with D possibly TRBD1 on 5 matching bases. CDR1 is MNHNY, CDR2 SVGAGI, per germline (reference sequence). This CDR3 contains 12 residues. The CDR3 loop reads CASSHRDGWGAF. The CDR3 DNA is TGTGCCAGCAGTCACCGGGACGGGTGGGGTGCGTTT.

J is TRBJ1-1 and V is TRBV29-1; tentative D call: TRBD1 (6 bases). The CDR3 is 13 amino acids. Trimming pared 5 bases from V and 5 bases from J, leaving 15 bases between. Germline loops: CDR1 SQVTM, CDR2 ANQGSEA. The CDR3 loop reads CSVSGQSATEAFF. In DNA, the CDR3 is TGCAGCGTTTCGGGACAAAGTGCAACTGAAGCTTTCTTT. The full variable domain, in which reference TRBV29-1 and TRBJ1-1 provide the parts outside the CDR3, is SAVISQKPSRDICQRGTSLTIQCQVDSQVTMMFWYRQQPGQSLTLIATANQGSEATYESGFVIDKFPISRPNLTFSTLTVSNMSPEDSSIYLCSVSGQSATEAFFGQGTRLTVV.

This clone ranks as medium-sized. The V call is TRBV11-3, the J call TRBJ2-2, with 8 bases that match TRBD1. The CDR3 runs to 18 residues. The germline V gene encodes CDR1 SGHNT and CDR2 YENEEA. Trimming at V came to 3 bases and at J to 5 bases, leaving 14 bases not matched to a gene. CDR3 sequence reads: CASSLTEGRGLWTGELFF. For the CDR3, the DNA is TGTGCCAGCAGCTTGACCGAGGGCAGGGGGCTTTGGACCGGGGAGCTGTTTTTT.

The V and J genes are TRBV28 and TRBJ2-4; 9 bases line up with TRBD2. The V gene end was trimmed by 5 bases and the J gene end by 12 bases; junction bases not matched to a gene: 14. Germline V gene lookup returns CDR1 MDHEN and CDR2 SYDVKM. The CDR3 is 15 amino acids. CDR3 nucleotides: TGTGCCAGCAGTCGACTAGCGGATCTTCCTTGGGATCAGTACTTC. Amino acids: CASSRLADLPWDQYF.

This chain connects TRBV7-8 to TRBJ1-1; D is undetermined. Looked up from germline, CDR1 is SGHVS and CDR2 is FQNEAQ. This CDR3 has 14 residues. V was cut by 7 bases and J by 0 bases, with 12 bases left in between. CDR3 in DNA: TGTGCCAGCACCGTTGGGCCCATGAACACTGAAGCTTTCTTT. Protein: CASTVGPMNTEAFF.

The chain joins TRBV28 to TRBJ2-5; 10 nucleotides line up with TRBD2. The ends lost 6 bases at V and 4 bases at J; junction bases unmatched: 5. CDR1 is MDHEN and CDR2 is SYDVKM in the germline V gene. There are 14 residues in the CDR3. The CDR3 protein is CASRPSGRGETQYF. The CDR3 coding sequence is TGTGCCAGCAGGCCCAGCGGGAGGGGAGAGACCCAGTACTTC.

This clone was detected once. The rearrangement joins TRBV19 to TRBJ1-5; D is perhaps TRBD1 (5 bases). Germline V gene sequence: CDR1 LNHDA, CDR2 SQIVND (reference sequence). The CDR3 consists of 12 residues. V lost 7 bases, J lost 11 bases, and 15 bases lay in between. Written as DNA, the CDR3 is TGTGCCAGTACTCCTGGGGGGGGGTCCCAGCATTTT. This sequence encodes CASTPGGGSQHF. Filled out from reference TRBV19 and TRBJ1-5, the complete variable domain reads DGGITQSPKYLFRKEGQNVTLSCEQNLNHDAMYWYRQDPGQGLRLIYYSQIVNDFQKGDIAEGYSVSREKKESFPLTVTSAQKNPTAFYLCASTPGGGSQHFGDGTRLSIL.

The V and J genes are TRBV10-1 and TRBJ2-1; D perhaps matches TRBD1 (6 bases). V dropped 3 bases and J dropped 6 bases, with 9 bases sitting between them. This CDR3 is built from 13 residues. Germline V gene lookup returns CDR1 WNHNN and CDR2 SYGVQD (reference sequence). CDR3 sequence reads: CASSDGRGNEQFF. Here the CDR3 DNA reads TGCGCCAGCAGTGATGGCAGGGGCAATGAGCAGTTCTTC.

The J gene is TRBJ2-7, the V gene TRBV7-9; no reliable D call. Germline V gene sequence: CDR1 SEHNR, CDR2 FQNEAQ (reference sequence). This CDR3 is 13 amino acids long. Trimming removed 5 bases from V and 0 bases from J, with 8 bases in between. The DNA for the CDR3 is TGTGCCAGCAGCACCGGAGACTCCTACGAGCAGTACGTC. Translating it yields CASSTGDSYEQYV.

The DNA for the CDR3 is TGTGCCAGCGCGGACCAAGTCGGGTCCTACGAGCAGTACTTC. Protein sequence: CASADQVGSYEQYF. The rearrangement joins TRBV6-5 to TRBJ2-7; D gene uncertain. V lost 8 bases, J lost 1 base, and 15 bases lay in between. Germline V gene data show CDR1 as MNHEY and CDR2 as SVGAGI. CDR3 length: 14 residues.

The chain is built from TRBV28 and TRBJ2-2; 7 positions match TRBD1. Losses at the gene ends were 7 bases for V and 4 bases for J; bases not matched to a gene: 6. Germline V lookup: CDR1 MDHEN, CDR2 SYDVKM. This CDR3 spans 14 amino acids. Here the CDR3 DNA reads TGTGCCAGCACCCGCGACAGGGCCACCGGGGAGCTGTTTTTT. Encoded protein: CASTRDRATGELFF.

This rearrangement joins TRBV7-3 to TRBJ2-1; the D is unclear. There are 13 residues in the CDR3. Per the germline V gene, CDR1 is SGHTA and CDR2 is FQGTGA. Trimming pared 2 bases from V and 8 bases from J, leaving 10 bases between. The CDR3: CASSLDGRDEQFF. CDR3 bases: TGTGCCAGCAGCTTAGACGGAAGGGATGAGCAGTTCTTC.

The gene calls are TRBV19 and TRBJ2-1, with 9 positions matching TRBD2. Germline V CDR1 and CDR2: LNHDA, SQIVND (reference sequence). This CDR3 contains 16 residues. Germline trimming cut 3 bases from V and 2 bases from J; bases unmatched to any gene: 5. CDR3 in DNA: TGTGCCAGTAGTATGCAGTCTAGCGGGGCCTACAATGAGCAGTTCTTC. Its protein product is CASSMQSSGAYNEQFF.

The V and J genes are TRBV7-9 and TRBJ2-3; 10 nucleotides match TRBD1. CDR3 size: 15 residues. Germline CDR1 and CDR2: SEHNR and FQNEAQ (reference sequence). Losses at the gene ends were 0 bases for V and 10 bases for J; bases not matched to a gene: 7. The CDR3 sequence is CASSLAGQGSPAQYF. The CDR3 nucleotides are TGTGCCAGCAGCTTAGCGGGACAGGGGTCCCCCGCGCAGTATTTT.

The chain has TRBV28 and TRBJ1-4; 10 bases fit TRBD1. This CDR3 contains 14 residues. Trimming removed 6 bases from V and 9 bases from J; junction bases left unmatched: 7. The germline gives CDR1 MDHEN, CDR2 SYDVKM. Here the CDR3 DNA reads TGTGCCAGCAGCCTCCGACAGGGGGCGAAAAAACTGTTTTTT. This encodes CASSLRQGAKKLFF. The full variable domain, completed using reference TRBV28 and TRBJ1-4, is DVKVTQSSRYLVKRTGEKVFLECVQDMDHENMFWYRQDPGLGLRLIYFSYDVKMKEKGDIPEGYSVSREKKERFSLILESASTNQTSMYLCASSLRQGAKKLFFGSGTQLSVL.

This clone was seen only once. V is TRBV3-1 (or the pseudogene TRBV3-2) and J is TRBJ1-1; D is unclear. V lost 0 bases and J lost 6, with 11 bases in between. The CDR3 totals 14 residues. CDR1 LGHDT and CDR2 YNNKEL come from the germline V gene (reference sequence). This CDR3 reads CASSQEWPEAEAFF. Here the CDR3 DNA reads TGTGCCAGCAGCCAAGAGTGGCCCGAGGCTGAAGCTTTCTTT.